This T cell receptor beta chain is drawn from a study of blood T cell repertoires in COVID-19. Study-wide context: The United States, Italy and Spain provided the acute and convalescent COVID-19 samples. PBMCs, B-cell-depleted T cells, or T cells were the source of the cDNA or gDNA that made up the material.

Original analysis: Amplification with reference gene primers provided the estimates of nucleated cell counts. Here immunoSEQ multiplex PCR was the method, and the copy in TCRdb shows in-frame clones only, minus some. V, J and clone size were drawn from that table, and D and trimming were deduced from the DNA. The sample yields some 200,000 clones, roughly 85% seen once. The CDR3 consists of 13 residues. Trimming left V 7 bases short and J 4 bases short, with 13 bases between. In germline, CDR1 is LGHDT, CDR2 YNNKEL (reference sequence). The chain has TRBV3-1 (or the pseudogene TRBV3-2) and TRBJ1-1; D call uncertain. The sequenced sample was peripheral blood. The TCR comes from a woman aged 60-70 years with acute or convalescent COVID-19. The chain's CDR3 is CASKREVGTEAFF. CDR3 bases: TGTGCCAGCAAGAGGGAGGTGGGCACTGAAGCTTTCTTT.